Listed below are T cell receptor beta chains from one sample, sequenced in a study of beta chain features in type 1 diabetes. TCRdb's table, derived via immunoSEQ multiplex PCR, lists solely in-frame clones and lacks some. The table records about 160,000 clones, about 8.3% of them present only once. Sequences were obtained from central memory CD4+ T cells from blood. These receptors all stem from a woman younger than 35 with type 1 diabetes. Each CDR3 is given with its conserved first and last residue. The D gene is left open where the match is weak. Expanded clones are given a class, and other clones once, few, many or no size at all.

NA | NA | TRBJ1-2 | TRBV18 | TGTGCCAGCTCACCACCCGGGTCGGTCTATGGCTACACCTTC | CASSPPGSVYGYTF
few | TRBD2 | TRBJ2-7 | TRBV19 | TGTGCCAGTAGTATCCAAGCTAGCGGAGACTACGAGCAGTACTTC | CASSIQASGDYEQYF
few | NA | TRBJ2-2 | TRBV7-7 | TGTGCCAGCAGCTTGGGGGGAGACACCGGGGAGCTGTTTTTT | CASSLGGDTGELFF
few | NA | TRBJ2-7 | TRBV7-2 | TGTGCCAGCAGCTTAGGGCAGGGCTGGAACGAGCAGTACTTC | CASSLGQGWNEQYF
NA | TRBD1 | TRBJ2-7 | TRBV9 | TGTGCCAGCAGCGTAGGTCCGGGACAGGGTACCTACGAGCAGTACTTC | CASSVGPGQGTYEQYF
few | TRBD1 | TRBJ1-2 | TRBV5-1 | TGCGCCAGCAGCTTGACCGGGACAGAACACTATGGCTACACCTTC | CASSLTGTEHYGYTF
NA | TRBD2 | TRBJ2-7 | TRBV7-2 | TGTGCCAGCAGCCCGTATCCGGGACTAGCGGGAGAAAAGTACGAGCAGTACTTC | CASSPYPGLAGEKYEQYF
few | NA | TRBJ2-3 | TRBV2 | TGTGCCAGCACGGCTAGTCCTAGCACAGATACGCAGTATTTT | CASTASPSTDTQYF
NA | NA | TRBJ2-5 | TRBV7-2 | TGTGCCAGCAGCCGCACGCGGGGCATAGAGACCCAGTACTTC | CASSRTRGIETQYF
few | TRBD2 | TRBJ2-5 | TRBV7-9 | TGTGCCAGCAGCTACCCCAGCGGGGTGGTGGAGACCCAGTACTTC | CASSYPSGVVETQYF
NA | NA | TRBJ1-1 | TRBV11-3 | TGTGCCAGCAGCCCCTCTGGAGGGCCCACTGAAGCTTTCTTT | CASSPSGGPTEAFF
NA | TRBD2 | TRBJ2-7 | TRBV4-1 | TGCGCCAGCAGCCAAGCGCTCGCGGGAGGATACGAGCAGTACTTC | CASSQALAGGYEQYF
few | NA | TRBJ2-7 | TRBV2 | TGTGCCAGCAGTGAACAGGGAAGGCAGTACTTC | CASSEQGRQYF
few | TRBD2 | TRBJ2-3 | TRBV7-2 | TGTGCCAGCAGAAGGGCCCTAGCGGCTAGCACAGATACGCAGTATTTT | CASRRALAASTDTQYF
NA | NA | TRBJ2-3 | TRBV27 | TGTGCCAGCAGGAGACAGGGCACAGATACGCAGTATTTT | CASRRQGTDTQYF
few | NA | TRBJ1-2 | TRBV6-5 | TGTGCCAGCAGTTACACACCGGACAGACCGTTTCCCACCTTC | CASSYTPDRPFPTF
NA | TRBD1 | TRBJ2-7 | TRBV5-1 | TGCGCCAGCAGCTTGGCGCGGGACAGGGGTCGCGAGCAGTACTTC | CASSLARDRGREQYF
NA | TRBD1 | TRBJ2-3 | TRBV6-5 | TGTGCCAGCAAAACTCCGGGACAGGGTTCAGATACGCAGTATTTT | CASKTPGQGSDTQYF
NA | NA | TRBJ1-3 | TRBV6-5 | TGTGCCAGCGTAAGGACAGCGAACTCTGGAAACACCATATATTTT | CASVRTANSGNTIYF
NA | NA | TRBJ1-1 | TRBV5-1 | TGCGCCAGTTCTGGGGAGAAAGCTTTCTTT | CASSGEKAFF
NA | TRBD1 | TRBJ1-2 | TRBV7-2 | TGTGCCAGCAGCCCTGGACAGGGGGGCTATGGCTACACCTTC | CASSPGQGGYGYTF
many | TRBD2 | TRBJ2-1 | TRBV29-1 | TGCAGCGTCGGGGGACTAGCGGGAGTGTACAATGAGCAGTTCTTC | CSVGGLAGVYNEQFF
few | NA | TRBJ2-3 | TRBV4-2 | TGTGCCAGCAGCCAAGTTTTGGCCCCTGCGGGTACAGATACGCAGTATTTT | CASSQVLAPAGTDTQYF
NA | TRBD1 | TRBJ1-2 | TRBV10-3 | TGTGCCACCACTACTCCAGCCCCTTCCGGGACAGGGAATGGCTACACCTTC | CATTTPAPSGTGNGYTF
few | NA | TRBJ2-2 | TRBV11-2 | TGTGCCAGCAGCTTAGAGTCCCCTACCGGGGAGCTGTTTTTT | CASSLESPTGELFF
NA | NA | TRBJ2-3 | TRBV7-3 | TGTGCCAGCAGCTTAGCGGCTGCAGATACGCAGTATTTT | CASSLAAADTQYF
NA | NA | TRBJ2-5 | TRBV7-3 | TGTGCCAGCAGTTTGGGACTCACCCAAGAGACCCAGTACTTC | CASSLGLTQETQYF
NA | TRBD1 | TRBJ1-6 | TRBV5-4 | TGTGCCAGCAGCTACGGAGGGACAGTAAATCGGAATTCACCCCTCCACTTT | CASSYGGTVNRNSPLHF
few | TRBD2 | TRBJ2-7 | TRBV30 | TGTGCCTCAGCGGGAGGGCGGTACGAGCAGTACTTC | CASAGGRYEQYF
few | NA | TRBJ2-5 | TRBV28 | TGTGCCAGCAGCGCAGGGATGGAGACCCAGTACTTC | CASSAGMETQYF
NA | NA | TRBJ1-1 | TRBV7-2 | TGTGCCAGCAGCTACGGGGGGAACACTGAAGCTTTCTTT | CASSYGGNTEAFF
NA | TRBD2 | TRBJ2-1 | TRBV15 | TGTGCCACCAGCGGAAAAGGGCGGGGGGATCGATCGGGAAAGCAGTTCTTC | CATSGKGRGDRSGKQFF
NA | TRBD2 | TRBJ2-5 | TRBV19 | TGTGCCAGTAGTATTGGCCTAGCGGGGCAAGAGACCCAGTACTTC | CASSIGLAGQETQYF
NA | NA | TRBJ2-1 | TRBV1 | TGCACCAGCAGATCCGACTTAGCGGAAGCCTACAATGAGCAGTTCTTC | CTSRSDLAEAYNEQFF
few | NA | TRBJ2-7 | TRBV4-3 | TGCGCCAGCAGCCAAGATCACAGGGCTGATTTTATGTACGAGCAGTACTTC | CASSQDHRADFMYEQYF
NA | TRBD1 | TRBJ1-1 | TRBV7-9 | TGTGCCAGCAGCATGACAGGGGGCTCTGCTGAAGCTTTCTTT | CASSMTGGSAEAFF
few | TRBD2 | TRBJ2-7 | TRBV5-1 | TGCGCCAGCAGCCTCGGACTAGCGGGAGACTACGAGCAGTACTTC | CASSLGLAGDYEQYF